A selection of T cell receptor beta chains follows, all from one sample in a study of blood T cell repertoires in COVID-19. Clones were read by immunoSEQ multiplex PCR, and TCRdb kept only the in-frame ones, dropping some. The sample lists 250,000 or so clones, 70% to 90% occurring once. Sequenced input: PBMCs or T cells enriched from blood (not recorded which). The receptors were gathered from a woman aged 30 to 39 with acute COVID-19. Both conserved end residues are part of each CDR3. D genes are given only for firm matches. Clone size appears in some rows only: once, few, many, or a class for an expanded clone.

cdr3_nt,cdr3_aa,cdr3_length,j_call,d_call,clone_size,v_call
TGTGCCACCAGGGGGACAGGACTGAATGAGCAGTTCTTC,CATRGTGLNEQFF,13,TRBJ2-1,TRBD1,NA,TRBV15
TGCGCCAGCAGCTTGTACCCGGGACTAGCGAACACCGGGGAGCTGTTTTTT,CASSLYPGLANTGELFF,17,TRBJ2-2,TRBD2,NA,TRBV5-1
TGTGCCACCAGTCGGGAGGGGGACTATGGCTACACCTTC,CATSREGDYGYTF,13,TRBJ1-2,NA,few,TRBV24-1
TGTGCCAGCAGCTGGACTAGCGGGATGATATACGAGCAGTACTTC,CASSWTSGMIYEQYF,15,TRBJ2-7,TRBD2,NA,TRBV6-5
TGTGCCAGCAAATCTGGGACTAGCGGCACCGGGGAGCTGTTTTTT,CASKSGTSGTGELFF,15,TRBJ2-2,TRBD2,few,TRBV7-3
TGTGCCAGCAGTGAAGCGGGAGGGCCGGGCACAGATACGCAGTATTTT,CASSEAGGPGTDTQYF,16,TRBJ2-3,TRBD2,NA,TRBV2
TGTGCCAGCAGTTGGGGGGGGACAGGCCGCCTCGAGCAGTACTTC,CASSWGGTGRLEQYF,15,TRBJ2-7,NA,NA,TRBV11-2
TGTGCCAGCAGCATAGGGCCCCTGGGGGCTGAAAAACTGTTTTTT,CASSIGPLGAEKLFF,15,TRBJ1-4,NA,NA,TRBV7-9
TGTGCCACCGACCAGGGGGGTGAGCAGTTCTTC,CATDQGGEQFF,11,TRBJ2-1,NA,NA,TRBV10-3
TGTGCCAGCAGTGACTCAGGGGTGACCGGAAACACCATATATTTT,CASSDSGVTGNTIYF,15,TRBJ1-3,NA,NA,TRBV6-4
TGTGCCAGCAGCTTTGGGGGGAATGAAAAACTGTTTTTT,CASSFGGNEKLFF,13,TRBJ1-4,NA,NA,TRBV7-9
TGTGCCAGCAGTTTATTAGACAGGGACAATCAGCCCCAGCATTTT,CASSLLDRDNQPQHF,15,TRBJ1-5,TRBD1,few,TRBV28
TGTGCCAGCAGCTTTCGCGGGAATAGCAATCAGCCCCAGCATTTT,CASSFRGNSNQPQHF,15,TRBJ1-5,NA,NA,TRBV5-6
TGTGCCAGCAGTTTTGGTGACAGGATAAGTTTT,CASSFGDRISF,11,TRBJ1-4,NA,NA,TRBV12-3/TRBV12-4
TGTGCCAGCAGCCAAGAGGCAGGGGAGCAGTTCTTC,CASSQEAGEQFF,12,TRBJ2-1,NA,NA,TRBV4-2
TGCAGCGTTGATGGCGGGAGGGAGCAGTACTTC,CSVDGGREQYF,11,TRBJ2-7,TRBD2,NA,TRBV29-1
TGTGCCAGTAGTATAGCTCGAGGGCTAGCGGGAGAGGCCGAGCAGTACTTC,CASSIARGLAGEAEQYF,17,TRBJ2-7,TRBD2,NA,TRBV19
TGCGCCAGCAGCTCCCGCGGGGGGGACAGCGGTTATGGCTACACCTTC,CASSSRGGDSGYGYTF,16,TRBJ1-2,TRBD1,NA,TRBV5-1
TGCGCCAGCAGCCCGAACACAGGGTATAATGAAAAACTGTTTTTT,CASSPNTGYNEKLFF,15,TRBJ1-4,NA,once,TRBV4-1
TGTGCCAGCAGCCAAGCCTCGGGTGAAGCTTTCTTT,CASSQASGEAFF,12,TRBJ1-1,NA,NA,TRBV14
TGTGCCAGCAGTGCCCGGGAGTCACGTTTTGCAACTAATGAAAAACTGTTTTTT,CASSARESRFATNEKLFF,18,TRBJ1-4,NA,NA,TRBV28
TGTGCCAGCAGTCCCGGGACTAGCAGCAATGAGCAGTTCTTC,CASSPGTSSNEQFF,14,TRBJ2-1,TRBD2,NA,TRBV27
TGTGCCAGCAGTGAAATTGCACTAGCGGTGGGGGGGTACATTCAGTACTTC,CASSEIALAVGGYIQYF,17,TRBJ2-4,TRBD2,NA,TRBV2
TGCGCCAGCAGCCAACTGGGACAGGGGGTCGGAGAGACCCAGTACTTC,CASSQLGQGVGETQYF,16,TRBJ2-5,TRBD1,NA,TRBV4-1
TGTGCCAGTAGTTTTGCCCGGGACAGGGGAGGTGAAAAACTGTTTTTT,CASSFARDRGGEKLFF,16,TRBJ1-4,TRBD1,NA,TRBV19
TGTGCCACCAGTGACTCCGGACAGGGGGCGCGAAATGAGCAGTTCTTC,CATSDSGQGARNEQFF,16,TRBJ2-1,TRBD1,NA,TRBV24-1
TGTGCCAGCAGTTTTGGGCGGGGTGAGCTATCCTACGAGCAGTACTTC,CASSFGRGELSYEQYF,16,TRBJ2-7,NA,few,TRBV27
TGCGCCAGCAGCCCTACAGGGTCTGAAGCTTTCTTT,CASSPTGSEAFF,12,TRBJ1-1,NA,NA,TRBV4-1
TGTGCCAGCAGTGAATCTAGCGGGACGTCATCCGGGGAGCTGTTTTTT,CASSESSGTSSGELFF,16,TRBJ2-2,TRBD2,NA,TRBV25-1
TGTGCCAGCAGCTCCGGGGGGGGGATTAATTCACCCCTCCACTTT,CASSSGGGINSPLHF,15,TRBJ1-6,NA,NA,TRBV3-1/TRBV3-2
TGTGCCAGCAGTGTCGTAAGAGAAAATTCACCCCTCCACTTT,CASSVVRENSPLHF,14,TRBJ1-6,NA,NA,TRBV2
TGTGCCAGCAGCCCCGGGACTAGCGGGACTCTGGCAGCACGCGAGCAGTACTTC,CASSPGTSGTLAAREQYF,18,TRBJ2-7,TRBD2,NA,TRBV27
TGTGCCAGCAGCCCCGCCCACGGGACAGGTCCTCCCAAAAACATTCAGTACTTC,CASSPAHGTGPPKNIQYF,18,TRBJ2-4,TRBD1,NA,TRBV9
TGTGCCAGCAGAGGGGGGGCGGACACTGAAGCTTTCTTT,CASRGGADTEAFF,13,TRBJ1-1,NA,NA,TRBV28
TGTGCCAGCAGCTTGGGTGGGACAGCGAACACTGAAGCTTTCTTT,CASSLGGTANTEAFF,15,TRBJ1-1,TRBD1,NA,TRBV5-4
TGCAGCGTTCTAGCGTCTAGCACAGATACGCAGTATTTT,CSVLASSTDTQYF,13,TRBJ2-3,NA,NA,TRBV29-1
TGCAGCGTCAAGACAGGGGGAGACTATGGCTACACCTTC,CSVKTGGDYGYTF,13,TRBJ1-2,TRBD1,NA,TRBV29-1
TGTGCCAGCAACCAAGGGGGAGCGGGAGGCTACGAGCAGTACTTC,CASNQGGAGGYEQYF,15,TRBJ2-7,TRBD2,NA,TRBV27
TGTGCCGTCGACGGTGCGGCGAACACCGGGGAGCTGTTTTTT,CAVDGAANTGELFF,14,TRBJ2-2,NA,once,TRBV19
TGCGCCAGCAGCGGGTTGTTGTGGGAGGAATCCTACAATGAGCAGTTCTTC,CASSGLLWEESYNEQFF,17,TRBJ2-1,NA,NA,TRBV5-1
TGTGCCTGGATGGAGGAAATCCCCTATAATTCACCCCTCCACTTT,CAWMEEIPYNSPLHF,15,TRBJ1-6,NA,once,TRBV30
TGTGCCAGCAGTCCCTATCTAGCGAAACTCACCGGGGAGCTGTTTTTT,CASSPYLAKLTGELFF,16,TRBJ2-2,NA,NA,TRBV28
TGTGCCACCAGCGGGCTGGGGGGCTACAATGAGCAGTTCTTC,CATSGLGGYNEQFF,14,TRBJ2-1,NA,NA,TRBV24-1
TGTGCCAGCCAGGCCCCGGGACAAGTCACCGGGGAGCTGTTTTTT,CASQAPGQVTGELFF,15,TRBJ2-2,NA,NA,TRBV6-5
TGTGCCAGTAGTATGGGGACAGGGGGTACGTCCTACGAGCAGTACTTC,CASSMGTGGTSYEQYF,16,TRBJ2-7,TRBD1,NA,TRBV19
TGTGCCAGCAGTAAGGACAGTTACGAGCAGTACTTC,CASSKDSYEQYF,12,TRBJ2-7,NA,few,TRBV27
TGTGCCATCAATACCGGGACTACGACAGATACGCAGTATTTT,CAINTGTTTDTQYF,14,TRBJ2-3,TRBD2,NA,TRBV10-3